This TCR beta chain is drawn from a study of T cells after yellow fever vaccination. About the research overall: Those fractions that held only low numbers of cells were prepared using the SMART-Seq v4 Ultra Low Input RNA kit.

Making TCR cDNA involved 5'RACE template switching, which added UMIs and a universal primer site. TCRdb independently ran MiXCR on the 5' RACE reads; one entry per CDR3 protein. The data hold roughly 140,000 distinct CDR3 sequences, with roughly 8% observed a single time. This clonotype was counted at least ten times. The target antigen is unknown. Points from the study as a whole: Overall, a small share of clonotypes was seen in both CD4 and CD8 compartments.

This TCR was recovered from a man aged 25-45 years who received the YFV17D yellow fever vaccine. The sample consisted of CD4+ T cells sorted from PBMCs, taken 5 days after the yellow fever booster vaccination.

The CDR3 protein is CSASPITNTGELFF. Written as DNA, the CDR3 is TGCAGCGCCTCACCTATTACGAACACCGGGGAGCTGTTTTTT. The chain combines TRBV29-1 with TRBJ2-2; D gene uncertain. The CDR3 extends over 14 amino acids. The ends were cut back, 7 bases at V and 0 bases at J, with 12 bases in the middle. Germline V gene data show CDR1 as SQVTM and CDR2 as ANQGSEA.